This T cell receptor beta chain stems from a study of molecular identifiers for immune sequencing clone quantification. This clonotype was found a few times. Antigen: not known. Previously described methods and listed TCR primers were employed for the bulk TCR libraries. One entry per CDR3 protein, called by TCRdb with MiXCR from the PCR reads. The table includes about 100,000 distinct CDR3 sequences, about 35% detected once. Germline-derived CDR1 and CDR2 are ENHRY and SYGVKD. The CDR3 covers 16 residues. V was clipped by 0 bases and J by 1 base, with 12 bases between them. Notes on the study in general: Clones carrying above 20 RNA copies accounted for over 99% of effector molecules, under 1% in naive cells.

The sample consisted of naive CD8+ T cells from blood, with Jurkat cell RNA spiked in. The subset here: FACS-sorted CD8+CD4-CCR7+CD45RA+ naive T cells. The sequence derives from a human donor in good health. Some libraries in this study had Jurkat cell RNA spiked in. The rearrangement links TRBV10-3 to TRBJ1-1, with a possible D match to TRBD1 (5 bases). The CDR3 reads CAISESGEWGNTEAFF. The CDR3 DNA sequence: TGTGCCATCAGTGAGTCGGGGGAATGGGGGAACACTGAAGCTTTCTTT.